The 4 T cell receptor beta chains given below trace back to one sample, sequenced in a study of shared clonotypes between healthy human individuals. Naive CD8 cells lacked CD45RO and underwent positive selection for CCR7, leaving out terminally differentiated effector memory CD45RA+ cells. Assay used: immunoSEQ multiplex PCR; TCRdb lists only in-frame clones, some missing. This sample has around 2,000,000 clones, with approximately 94% found just once. The sample was naive CD8+ T cells sorted from blood. The receptors here all came from a man between 18 and 35 years old in good health.

The genes are TRBV11-2 and TRBJ1-1, with a tentative D call TRBD1 (6 bases). Germline assignment: CDR1 SGHAT and CDR2 FQNNGV. CDR3 size: 14 residues. V was clipped by 0 bases and J by 4 bases, with 9 bases between them. The DNA for the CDR3 is TGTGCCAGCAGCTTAGATCCAGGGGCCACTGAAGCTTTCTTT. Amino acid sequence: CASSLDPGATEAFF. The full variable domain, rest sourced from reference TRBV11-2 and TRBJ1-1, is EAGVAQSPRYKIIEKRQSVAFWCNPISGHATLYWYQQILGQGPKLLIQFQNNGVVDDSQLPKDRFSAERLKGVDSTLKIQPAKLEDSAVYLCASSLDPGATEAFFGQGTRLTVV.

This rearrangement joins TRBV7-9 to TRBJ1-5; 8 nucleotides match TRBD1. The CDR3 consists of 16 residues. Trimming took 8 bases from V and 6 from J; bases not matched to a gene: 15. Germline lookup yields CDR1 SEHNR and CDR2 FQNEAQ (reference sequence). CDR3: CASEKSGTGGSQPQHF. In DNA, the CDR3 is TGTGCCAGCGAAAAGAGCGGGACAGGCGGTAGTCAGCCCCAGCATTTT.

This sequence joins TRBV4-1 and TRBJ1-1; D unclear. Per germline, CDR1 MGHRA and CDR2 YSYEKL. Trimming left V 1 base short and J 4 bases short, with 10 bases between. The CDR3 consists of 14 residues. CDR3 bases: TGCGCCAGCAGCCAAGGGTTTTTGATCACTGAAGCTTTCTTT. Encoded protein: CASSQGFLITEAFF.

The chain has TRBV5-1 and TRBJ2-7, with D perhaps matching TRBD1 (6 bases). This CDR3 has 17 amino acids. CDR1 and CDR2 (germline): SGHRS, YFSETQ. The ends were cut back, 2 bases at V and 1 base at J, with 19 bases in the middle. DNA for the CDR3: TGCGCCAGCAGCTTAAATGGGGAACAGGGAAAATCCTACGAGCAGTACTTC. The encoded protein is CASSLNGEQGKSYEQYF.